Below are 3 T cell receptor beta chains sequenced from a single sample in a study of blood T cell repertoires in COVID-19. Produced via immunoSEQ multiplex PCR; TCRdb's table is partial and in-frame only. The table has roughly 250,000 clones, over 80% seen once. Source material: PBMCs or T cells enriched from blood (not recorded which). Receptor source: a woman aged 18-30 years who had recovered from COVID-19.

The chain uses TRBV25-1 and TRBJ1-6; no definite D call. Trimming stripped 6 bases from V and 8 bases from J, with 14 bases between. The CDR3 is made up of 14 amino acids. The V gene's germline CDR1 is MGHDK and CDR2 SYGVNS. The CDR3 here is CASRAEGPHSPLHF. The CDR3 bases are TGTGCCAGCAGAGCGGAAGGACCTCATTCACCCCTCCACTTT. The whole variable domain, remainder taken from reference TRBV25-1 and TRBJ1-6, is EADIYQTPRYLVIGTGKKITLECSQTMGHDKMYWYQQDPGMELHLIHYSYGVNSTEKGDLSSESTVSRIRTEHFPLTLESARPSHTSQYLCASRAEGPHSPLHFGNGTRLTVT.

The chain is built from TRBV19 and TRBJ1-5; 8 bases agree with TRBD1. The CDR3 has 13 amino acids. Per germline, CDR1 LNHDA and CDR2 SQIVND (reference sequence). Trimming at V came to 8 bases and at J to 5 bases, leaving 5 bases not matched to a gene. Written as DNA, the CDR3 is TGTGCCAGTGGCGGGACAGGAGATCAGCCCCAGCATTTT. Its protein is CASGGTGDQPQHF.

The J gene is TRBJ2-2, the V gene TRBV4-1, with a possible D match to TRBD1 (6 bases). Trimming cost V 4 bases and J 6 bases, with 9 bases left between them. Germline values: CDR1 MGHRA, CDR2 YSYEKL. There are 13 residues in the CDR3. CDR3 sequence reads: CASSPQGSGELFF. Here the CDR3 DNA reads TGCGCCAGCAGCCCTCAGGGGTCCGGGGAGCTGTTTTTT.